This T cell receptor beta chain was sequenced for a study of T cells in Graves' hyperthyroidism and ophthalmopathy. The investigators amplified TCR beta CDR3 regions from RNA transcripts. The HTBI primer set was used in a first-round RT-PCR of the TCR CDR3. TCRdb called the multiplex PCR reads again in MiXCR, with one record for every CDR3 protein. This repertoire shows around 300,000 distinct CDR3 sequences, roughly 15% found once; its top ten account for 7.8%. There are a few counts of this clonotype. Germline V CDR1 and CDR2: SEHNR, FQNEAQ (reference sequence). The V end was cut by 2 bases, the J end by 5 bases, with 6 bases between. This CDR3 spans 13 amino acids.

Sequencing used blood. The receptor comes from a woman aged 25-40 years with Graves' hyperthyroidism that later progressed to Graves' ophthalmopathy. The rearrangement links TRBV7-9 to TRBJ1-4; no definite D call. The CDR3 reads CASSLKENEKLFF. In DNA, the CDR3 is TGTGCCAGCAGCTTAAAGGAAAATGAAAAACTGTTTTTT.